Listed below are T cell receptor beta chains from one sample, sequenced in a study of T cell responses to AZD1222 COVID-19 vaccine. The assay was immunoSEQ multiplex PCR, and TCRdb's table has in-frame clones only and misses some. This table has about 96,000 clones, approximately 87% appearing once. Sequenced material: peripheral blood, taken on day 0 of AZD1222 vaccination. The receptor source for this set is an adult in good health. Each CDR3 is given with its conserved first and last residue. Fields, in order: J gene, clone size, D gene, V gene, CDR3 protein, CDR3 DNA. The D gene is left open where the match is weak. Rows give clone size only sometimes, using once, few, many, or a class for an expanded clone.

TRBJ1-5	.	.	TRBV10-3	CAISGSRDQSNQPQHF	TGTGCCATCAGTGGCAGCCGGGACCAGAGCAATCAGCCCCAGCATTTT
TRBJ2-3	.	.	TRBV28	CASSAPGAEQYF	TGTGCCAGCAGTGCCCCCGGGGCAGAGCAGTATTTT
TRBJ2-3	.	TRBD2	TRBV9	CASSPWTSGGTDTQYF	TGTGCCAGCAGCCCCTGGACTAGCGGGGGCACAGATACGCAGTATTTT
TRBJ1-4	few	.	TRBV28	CASRPRQGRGSTNEKLFF	TGTGCCAGCAGACCCCGTCAGGGGAGAGGCTCGACTAATGAAAAACTGTTTTTT
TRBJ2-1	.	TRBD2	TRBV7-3	CASSSPSGRAYNEQFF	TGTGCCAGCAGCTCGCCAAGCGGGAGGGCCTACAATGAGCAGTTCTTC
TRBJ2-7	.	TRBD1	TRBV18	CASSPRTGDEQYF	TGTGCCAGCTCACCAAGGACAGGGGACGAGCAGTACTTC
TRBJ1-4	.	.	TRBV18	CASSPEAINEKLFF	TGTGCCAGCTCACCGGAGGCAATTAATGAAAAACTGTTTTTT
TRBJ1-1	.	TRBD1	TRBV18	CASSLNRGGTEAFF	TGTGCCAGCTCACTTAACAGGGGGGGCACTGAAGCTTTCTTT
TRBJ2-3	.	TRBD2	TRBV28	CASSPRLAGGTDTQYF	TGTGCCAGCAGTCCACGACTAGCGGGAGGTACAGATACGCAGTATTTT
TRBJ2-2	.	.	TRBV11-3	CASSFPPGELFF	TGTGCCAGCAGCTTTCCCCCCGGGGAGCTGTTTTTT
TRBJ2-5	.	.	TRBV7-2	CASSDSGGAETQYF	TGTGCCAGCAGTGATTCCGGGGGCGCAGAGACCCAGTACTTC
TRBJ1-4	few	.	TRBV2	CATGESYEKLFF	TGTGCCACCGGGGAGTCCTACGAAAAACTGTTTTTT
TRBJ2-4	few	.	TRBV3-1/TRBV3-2	CASSRDISPGNIQYF	TGTGCCAGCAGCCGGGACATTTCTCCTGGGAACATTCAGTACTTC
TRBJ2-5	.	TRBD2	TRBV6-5	CASSSGLAGDKYF	TGTGCCAGCAGTTCCGGACTAGCGGGCGATAAGTACTTC
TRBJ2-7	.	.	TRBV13	CASSVTSHEQYF	TGTGCCAGCAGCGTTACTAGTCACGAGCAGTACTTC
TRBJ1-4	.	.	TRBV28	CASSPPSRDEKLFF	TGTGCCAGCAGCCCCCCCAGTCGGGACGAAAAACTGTTTTTT
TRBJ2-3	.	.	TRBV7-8	CASSFPPGGASRRGGTQYF	TGTGCCAGCAGCTTCCCCCCCGGTGGCGCTTCCCGCCGGGGCGGTACGCAGTATTTT
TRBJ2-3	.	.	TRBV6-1	CASSDHSTDTQYF	TGTGCCAGCAGTGACCACAGCACAGATACGCAGTATTTT
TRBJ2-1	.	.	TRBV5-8	CASNPPGHMGDEQFF	TGTGCCAGCAACCCGCCGGGGCACATGGGCGATGAGCAGTTCTTC
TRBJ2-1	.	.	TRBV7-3	CASSLGPAGRNEQFF	TGTGCCAGCAGCTTAGGCCCCGCGGGTAGGAATGAGCAGTTCTTC
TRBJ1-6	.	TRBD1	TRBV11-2	CASSSTGQGRYNSPLHF	TGTGCCAGCAGCTCGACGGGACAGGGAAGATATAATTCACCCCTCCACTTT
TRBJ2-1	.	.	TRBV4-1	CASSQGPTPSSYNEQFF	TGCGCCAGCAGCCAAGGGCCGACTCCCAGCTCCTACAATGAGCAGTTCTTC
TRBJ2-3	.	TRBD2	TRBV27	CASSLRILAGGQDTQYF	TGTGCCAGCAGTTTACGCATACTAGCGGGAGGGCAAGATACGCAGTATTTT
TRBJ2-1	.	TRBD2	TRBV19	CASSRTTSGRGLEQFF	TGTGCCAGTAGTAGGACGACTAGCGGGAGAGGACTTGAGCAGTTCTTC
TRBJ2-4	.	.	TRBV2	CASRGEALTKNIQYF	TGTGCCAGCAGGGGGGAGGCGCTTACCAAAAACATTCAGTACTTC
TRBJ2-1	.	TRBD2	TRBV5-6	CASSVGLAGGPIHNEQFF	TGTGCCAGCAGCGTGGGACTAGCGGGAGGGCCTATCCACAATGAGCAGTTCTTC